These 16 T cell receptor beta chains originate from one sample sequenced in a study of OX40 agonist ivuxolimab in advanced cancers. The library was made by the immunoSEQ multiplex PCR assay. Sourced from immuneACCESS, this table was stored by TCRdb with only in-frame sequences that have V and J called. A share of the clones is absent; for the studies checked, an unresolved V gene accounts for under half, and the remainder has no known explanation. The sample table records approximately 18,000 clones; about four fifths of these occur just once. Roughly 27% of the sample is in the top ten clones. The sample was CD4+ or CD8+ T cells sorted from blood, taken in a trial of the OX40 agonist ivuxolimab. The receptor source for this set is an adult with an advanced solid tumor such as melanoma, head and neck, liver or kidney cancer.

V is TRBV10-3 and J is TRBJ1-3; tentatively, D is TRBD1 (6 bases). The CDR3 is 13 residues long. Germline CDR1 is ENHRY and CDR2 is SYGVKD. The V gene lost 9 bases and the J gene lost 0 bases, with 9 bases spanning the gap. CDR3 bases: TGTGCCATTGAGGGGGTCTCTGGAAACACCATATATTTT. This sequence encodes CAIEGVSGNTIYF.

The rearrangement links TRBV4-1 to TRBJ1-1; no reliable D call. V gave up 4 bases and J gave up 6 bases, with 12 bases separating them. Germline V gene data show CDR1 as MGHRA and CDR2 as YSYEKL. The CDR3 totals 13 residues. The CDR3 loop reads CASSRMSGPEAFF. The CDR3 DNA reads as TGCGCCAGCAGCCGCATGTCAGGCCCTGAAGCTTTCTTT.

The genes are TRBV10-3 and TRBJ2-7; D is unresolved. This CDR3 region has 12 residues. Germline CDR1 reads ENHRY; CDR2 reads SYGVKD. The V gene lost 7 bases and the J gene lost 5 bases, with 12 bases spanning the gap. The CDR3 region has the DNA TGTGCCATCAAAAAGTCGGTCAACGAGCAGTACTTC. This codes for CAIKKSVNEQYF.

The chain is built from TRBV19 and TRBJ2-7, with 12 bases lining up with TRBD2. The V gene's germline CDR1 is LNHDA and CDR2 SQIVND (reference sequence). The CDR3 loop spans 17 amino acids. V trimming: 3 bases; J trimming: 3 bases; junction bases outside the gene matches: 9. Written as DNA, the CDR3 is TGTGCCAGTAGTATTGTAGGACTAGCGGGGCAATTCTACGAGCAGTACTTC. Its translation: CASSIVGLAGQFYEQYF.

This clone was detected only once. This sequence joins TRBV6-4 and TRBJ1-1; D remains ambiguous. The V end lost 2 bases, the J end lost 5 bases, and 12 bases lay between the germline ends. This CDR3 comprises 14 residues. Germline values: CDR1 MRHNA, CDR2 SNTAGT. CDR3 residues: CASSDVPGGTEAFF. In DNA form, the CDR3 reads TGTGCCAGCAGTGACGTCCCAGGCGGTACTGAAGCTTTCTTT.

This clone has just one count. The V gene is TRBV6-5, the J gene TRBJ2-3; D is unclear. V lost 4 bases to trimming and J lost 2 bases, with 7 bases between them. CDR3 length equals 13 residues. CDR1 and CDR2 from the germline V gene are MNHEY and SVGAGI. CDR3 coding DNA: TGTGCCAGCAGTTTGGGGAACACAGATACGCAGTATTTT. Translated, it gives CASSLGNTDTQYF.

The gene calls are TRBV7-8 and TRBJ1-1; no definite D call. Germline values: CDR1 SGHVS, CDR2 FQNEAQ. There are 13 residues in the CDR3. Trimming stripped 5 bases from V and 2 bases from J, with 9 bases between. CDR3 DNA sequence: TGTGCCAGCAGCCCGACCTACAACACTGAAGCTTTCTTT. Its protein product is CASSPTYNTEAFF.

The chain joins TRBV6-1 to TRBJ1-1; a weak D match, TRBD1 (6 bases). CDR1 is MNHNS and CDR2 is SASEGT in the germline V gene. Trimming took off 1 base at V and 1 base at J, with 10 bases between the two ends. This CDR3 is built from 15 residues. The CDR3: CASSEGGHWNTEAFF. The CDR3 coding sequence is TGTGCCAGCAGTGAAGGGGGACACTGGAACACTGAAGCTTTCTTT.

Details on this clone: The germline gene is not matched at one end of the junction; a read error may be the cause. The J gene is TRBJ1-2, the V gene TRBV9; 8 nucleotides match TRBD1. Germline V lookup: CDR1 SGDLS, CDR2 YYNGEE. This CDR3 has 13 residues. Here the CDR3 reads CTSSGQGWDGYTF. The CDR3 coding sequence is TGTACCAGCAGCGGACAGGGTTGGGATGGCTACACCTTC.

This clone is medium-sized (0.01 to 0.1%) by share. The chain has TRBV27 and TRBJ1-2; possibly TRBD1 for D (5 bases). V was trimmed by 0 bases and J by 5 bases, leaving 10 bases between them. The germline V gene encodes CDR1 MNHEY and CDR2 SMNVEV (reference sequence). This CDR3 contains 14 residues. The CDR3: CASSLSTGVYGYTF. CDR3 DNA: TGTGCCAGCAGTTTATCAACAGGCGTATATGGCTACACCTTC.

The V and J genes are TRBV7-9 and TRBJ2-2; either TRBD1 or TRBD2 may fit D (5 bases each). The CDR3 has 15 amino acids. Trimming took off 4 bases at V and 2 bases at J, with 11 bases between the two ends. Germline V gene lookup returns CDR1 SEHNR and CDR2 FQNEAQ (reference sequence). CDR3 residues: CASSSGTGNTGELFF. CDR3 sequence (DNA): TGTGCCAGCAGCTCAGGGACGGGAAACACCGGGGAGCTGTTTTTT.

The J gene is TRBJ1-1, the V gene TRBV14; D not certain. V lost 1 base and J lost 7, with 10 bases in between. Germline-derived CDR1 and CDR2 are SGHDN and FVKESK. This CDR3 is built from 13 residues. The CDR3 DNA is TGTGCCAGCAGCCAAGTTTTGCAGAGTGAAGCTTTCTTT. Its protein is CASSQVLQSEAFF.

V and J are TRBV10-1 and TRBJ2-7, with D uncertain. Germline values: CDR1 WNHNN, CDR2 SYGVQD (reference sequence). Trimming took 0 bases from V and 4 from J, leaving 13 bases between them. The CDR3 is 15 residues long. Here the CDR3 DNA reads TGCGCCAGCAGTGAGTCATTGGACCCCTGGTACGAGCAGTACTTC. Residues: CASSESLDPWYEQYF.

The chain links TRBV7-2 to TRBJ2-2; 8 positions agree with TRBD1. Looked up from germline, CDR1 is SGHTA and CDR2 is FQGNSA. The junction had 5 bases not matched to a gene; V was cut back by 0 bases and J by 2 bases. The CDR3 extends over 17 amino acids. This CDR3 is CASSLARTGINTGELFF. The CDR3 region has the DNA TGTGCCAGCAGCTTAGCCAGGACAGGGATTAACACCGGGGAGCTGTTTTTT.

The gene calls are TRBV4-2 and TRBJ1-1; D gene uncertain. The germline V gene encodes CDR1 LGHNA and CDR2 YNFKEQ. The germline V and J ends were trimmed by 4 bases and 3 bases, with 12 bases remaining between them. The CDR3 length is 14 residues. The CDR3 nucleotides read TGTGCCAGCAGCCTCCCGGGGAAGGACACTGAAGCTTTCTTT. Protein product: CASSLPGKDTEAFF.

The J gene is TRBJ1-4, the V gene TRBV7-6; D remains unclear. Trimming shortened V by 1 base and J by 3 bases, and 9 bases separated the two germline ends. From germline, CDR1 is SGHVS and CDR2 FNYEAQ. This CDR3 has 15 residues. The CDR3 sequence: CASSLEFSANEKLFF. CDR3 DNA sequence: TGTGCCAGCAGCTTAGAGTTTTCGGCTAATGAAAAACTGTTTTTT.